This T cell receptor (beta chain) is drawn from a study of blood T cell repertoires in COVID-19. In germline, CDR1 is SGHKS, CDR2 YYEKEE (reference sequence). Trimming shortened V by 5 bases and J by 2 bases, and 26 bases separated the two germline ends. The CDR3 has 19 residues. Sequencing was performed with immunoSEQ multiplex PCR; in TCRdb, only in-frame clones are kept and a portion is missing. Of more than 200,000 clones in the sample, roughly nine tenths were seen once. Material: peripheral blood. This clonotype originated in a woman in her fifties or sixties with COVID-19, enrolled during active disease. The rearrangement joins TRBV5-5 to TRBJ1-3, with D uncertain. The CDR3 protein is CASSLRVQRPFLAGNTIYF. Written as DNA, the CDR3 is TGTGCCAGCAGTCTCCGGGTCCAGCGTCCCTTCCTGGCTGGAAACACCATATATTTT.